Listed here are 8 T cell receptor beta chains from one sample, sequenced in a study of blood T cell repertoires in COVID-19. TCRdb's copy holds only in-frame clones and misses some; the assay was immunoSEQ multiplex PCR. The top ten hold 4% to 5.5% of the sample, which has under 500,000 clones, about 89% seen once. Sequencing was performed on peripheral blood. Receptor source: a woman in her twenties or thirties with acute or convalescent COVID-19.

The chain links TRBV5-1 to TRBJ1-6; 10 nucleotides agree with TRBD1. Germline V gene sequence: CDR1 SGHRS, CDR2 YFSETQ. The CDR3 loop spans 17 amino acids. V gave up 4 bases and J gave up 3 bases; unmatched junction bases: 7. The CDR3 reads CASSRTGGAHYNSPLHF. As DNA, the CDR3 is TGCGCCAGCAGCCGGACAGGGGGGGCGCACTATAATTCACCCCTCCACTTT.

The chain couples TRBV12-3 or TRBV12-4 to TRBJ1-5; D is ambiguous. Trimming left V 3 bases short and J 5 bases short, with 8 bases between. The CDR3 is made up of 13 amino acids. The CDR3 here is CASSLRVDQPQHF. For the CDR3, the DNA is TGTGCCAGCAGTTTGAGGGTTGATCAGCCCCAGCATTTT.

The rearrangement links TRBV5-4 to TRBJ2-7, with 8 nucleotides matching TRBD2. The V gene end was trimmed by 3 bases and the J gene end by 1 base; junction bases not matched to a gene: 6. The CDR3 totals 15 residues. Germline V CDR1 and CDR2: SGHNT, YYREEE (reference sequence). The CDR3 nucleotides are TGTGCCAGCAGCTCAACGGGGGGGCCATCCTACGAGCAGTACTTC. It codes for CASSSTGGPSYEQYF.

The V call is TRBV6-6, the J call TRBJ2-5; no reliable D call. The CDR3 spans 14 residues. Trimming cost V 2 bases and J 0 bases, with 7 bases left between them. Per the germline V gene, CDR1 is MNHNY and CDR2 is SVGAGI (reference sequence). The CDR3 nucleotides read TGTGCCAGCAGTTACAGAGGCAACCAAGAGACCCAGTACTTC. Translation gives CASSYRGNQETQYF.

V usage is TRBV6-5 and J usage is TRBJ2-7; D is undetermined. Germline V CDR1 and CDR2: MNHEY, SVGAGI. The CDR3 has 12 residues. V was shortened by 6 bases and J by 5 bases, with 11 bases between the two germline ends. The CDR3 loop is CASRKSAHEQYF. CDR3 coding DNA: TGTGCCAGCAGAAAGAGTGCGCACGAGCAGTACTTC.

J is TRBJ2-7 and V is TRBV15; D might be TRBD1 (7 bases). Germline-derived CDR1 and CDR2 are LNHNV and YYDKDF (reference sequence). The CDR3 loop spans 14 amino acids. V lost 1 base and J lost 5, with 12 bases in between. The CDR3 sequence is CATSRARGEDEQYF. CDR3 in DNA: TGTGCCACCAGCAGAGCCAGGGGGGAGGACGAGCAGTACTTC.

The rearrangement joins TRBV5-1 to TRBJ2-1; TRBD2 might be the D (6 bases). Trimming pared 1 base from V and 9 bases from J, leaving 11 bases between. The germline gives CDR1 SGHRS, CDR2 YFSETQ. This CDR3 is built from 13 residues. CDR3 DNA sequence: TGCGCCAGCAGCTTGATGGCGGGGAGTGAGCAGTTCTTC. This codes for CASSLMAGSEQFF.

The genes are TRBV7-3 and TRBJ2-2, with D possibly TRBD1 on 6 matching bases. V lost 1 base and J lost 6, with 9 bases in between. Per the germline V gene, CDR1 is SGHTA and CDR2 is FQGTGA. The CDR3 covers 14 residues. CDR3 DNA: TGTGCCAGCAGCTTAAAGGCAGGGGCCGGGGAGCTGTTTTTT. Amino acid sequence: CASSLKAGAGELFF.